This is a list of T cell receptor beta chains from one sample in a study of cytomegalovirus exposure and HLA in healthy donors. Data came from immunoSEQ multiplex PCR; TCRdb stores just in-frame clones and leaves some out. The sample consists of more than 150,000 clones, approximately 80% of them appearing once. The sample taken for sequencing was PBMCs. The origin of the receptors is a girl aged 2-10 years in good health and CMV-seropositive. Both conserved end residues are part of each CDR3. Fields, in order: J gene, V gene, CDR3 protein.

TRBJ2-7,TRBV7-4,CASSCEGTSYEQYF
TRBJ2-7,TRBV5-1,CASSSTGTGGDEQYF
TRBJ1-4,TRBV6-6,CASSIVRGNEKLFF
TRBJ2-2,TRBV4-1,CASSQDGQTGELFF
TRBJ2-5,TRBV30,CAWSKLAGGQQETQYF
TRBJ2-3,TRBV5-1,CASSRFGTSGSTDTQYF
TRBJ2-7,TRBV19,CASKGDRDKQYF
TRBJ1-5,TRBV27,CASSFFNQPQHF
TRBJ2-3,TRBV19,CASETSGGATDTQYF
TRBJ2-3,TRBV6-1,CASIIGTSDADTQYF
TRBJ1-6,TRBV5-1,CASSLVGDINSPLHF
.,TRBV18,CASSGARSVRSYEQYF
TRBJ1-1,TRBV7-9,CASSLVRGGEAFF
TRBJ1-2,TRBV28,CASSSDRQDYTF
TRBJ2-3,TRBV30,CAWSVGGTDTQYF
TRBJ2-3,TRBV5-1,CASSLPGGRTDTQYF
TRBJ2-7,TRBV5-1,CASSLGTGGYEQYF
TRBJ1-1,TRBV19,CASSMIKGQGSEAFF
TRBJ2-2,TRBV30,CAWSVAPPPNTGELFF
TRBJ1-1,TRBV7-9,CASRGQTSLNTEAFF
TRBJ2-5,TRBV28,CASSLPVAGLQETQYF
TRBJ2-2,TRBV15,CATSTRRGSLGGELFF
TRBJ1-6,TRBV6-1,CASRVRRVGSPLHF
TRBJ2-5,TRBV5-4,CASSPPEEETQYF
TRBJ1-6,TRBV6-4,CASSAGGRNSPLHF
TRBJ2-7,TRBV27,CASSLFVTESSYEQYF
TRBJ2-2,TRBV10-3,CAILSGTGMAGELFF
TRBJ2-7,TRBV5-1,CASSAGTSGSLYSYEQYF
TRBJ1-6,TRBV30,CAWRDTTLTVRMRSHNSPLHF
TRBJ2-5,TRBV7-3,CSSSLNGILAEETQYF
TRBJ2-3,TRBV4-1,CASSQDKGTSIGDTQYF
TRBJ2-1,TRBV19,CASSTGGVIGNEQFF
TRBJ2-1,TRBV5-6,CASSFLNEQFF
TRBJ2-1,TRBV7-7,CASSLGLGGPNEQFF
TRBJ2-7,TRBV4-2,CASSHVTDSSYEQYF
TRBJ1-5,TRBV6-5,CATSGQGPQPQHF
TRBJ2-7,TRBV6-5,CASSYERLHLYEQYF